This TCR beta chain was identified during a study of STAT3 mutations in large granular lymphocyte leukemia. Trimming at V came to 7 bases and at J to 2 bases, leaving 4 bases not matched to a gene. The CDR3 runs 13 residues. Germline CDR1 MGHDK, CDR2 SYGVNS. Study-wide points: In T-cell large granular lymphocyte leukemia, about half of patients showed multiple immunodominant subclonotypes. Some patients had persisting codominant clonotypes that could mask small clones.

TCRdb's table, derived via immunoSEQ multiplex PCR, lists solely in-frame clones and lacks some. The table lists 7,000 to 9,500 clones, around 75% of them singletons. In regard to this clone: The antigen remains unidentified.

The chain couples TRBV25-1 to TRBJ1-2, with TRBD1 identical over 7 bases. Sequencing was done on a sample of peripheral blood mononuclear cells. This TCR derives from a woman aged 40 to 50 with T-cell large granular lymphocyte leukemia. Some clones in this sample may be carry-over from other donors' samples. The CDR3 bases are TGTGCCAGCAAGGACAGGAAAAACTATGGCTACACCTTC. This codes for CASKDRKNYGYTF.